This record looks at one T cell receptor beta chain sequence and its context. What it binds is unknown. This specimen belongs to a study of beta chain features in type 1 diabetes. General study results and limits: TCRB CDR3s were moderately but significantly shorter in Type 1 diabetes patients in all four CD4+ subsets. Whatever favoring of shorter templates PCR might show would apply equally to patients and controls.

Via the markers CD45RO/CCR7/CD25/CD127/CD95/CD27, stem cell-like memory, regulatory, central memory and naive CD4+ cells were sorted. As every portion of the isolated RNA was reverse transcribed, the sequencing read expressed TCRB transcripts. Data came from immunoSEQ multiplex PCR; TCRdb stores just in-frame clones and leaves some out. Of approximately 15,000 clones listed, 70% to 80% are singletons. The specimen sequenced was stem cell memory CD4+ T cells from blood. This TCR was recovered from a woman aged 18-29 years with type 1 diabetes.

Written as DNA, the CDR3 is TGTGCCAGCAGCTTAGGGCCTCTCACTGAAGCTTTCTTT. Protein product: CASSLGPLTEAFF. J is TRBJ1-1 and V is TRBV7-9; D unclear. CDR1 is SEHNR and CDR2 is FQNEAQ in the germline V gene (reference sequence). V was trimmed by 1 base and J by 4 bases, leaving 7 bases between them. The CDR3 has 13 residues.